This is a list of T cell receptor beta chains from one sample in a study of T-cell reconstitution after alpha-beta-depleted transplantation in children. TCRdb independently ran MiXCR on the PCR reads; one entry per CDR3 protein. The table shows approximately 500,000 distinct CDR3 sequences, with under 12% occurring only once. Source: PBMCs, taken before TCRalphabeta/CD19-depleted stem cell transplant. All receptors derive from a child aged 2-15 years with inherited bone marrow failure, due to receive a stem cell transplant. Both conserved end residues are part of each CDR3. The D gene is left open where the match is weak. A clone size is listed for some rows: how often the clone was seen (once, few, many), or a class if it is expanded.

J: TRBJ2-1; size: many; D: .; V: TRBV20-1; CDR3: CSARERYEQFF; DNA: TGCAGTGCTAGAGAGCGTTATGAGCAGTTCTTC
J: TRBJ2-3; size: many; D: TRBD2; V: TRBV12-3/TRBV12-4; CDR3: CASSFGGSADTQYF; DNA: TGTGCCAGCAGTTTCGGCGGGAGTGCAGATACGCAGTATTTT
J: TRBJ1-6; size: many; D: .; V: TRBV5-1; CDR3: CASSSGQISYNSPLHF; DNA: TGCGCCAGCAGCTCCGGACAGATCTCCTATAATTCACCCCTCCACTTT
J: TRBJ2-1; size: many; D: TRBD2; V: TRBV4-3; CDR3: CASSQVLAGEYNEQFF; DNA: TGCGCCAGCAGCCAAGTTCTAGCGGGAGAGTACAATGAGCAGTTCTTC
J: TRBJ2-5; size: .; D: .; V: TRBV28; CDR3: CASSFVGRGETQYF; DNA: TGTGCCAGCAGTTTCGTGGGTAGGGGAGAGACCCAGTACTTC
J: TRBJ2-5; size: many; D: TRBD2; V: TRBV9; CDR3: CASSDGLAGGGAQETQYF; DNA: TGTGCCAGCAGCGACGGACTAGCGGGAGGAGGGGCCCAAGAGACCCAGTACTTC
J: TRBJ1-6; size: many; D: .; V: TRBV27; CDR3: CASGRDGFSPLHF; DNA: TGTGCCAGCGGACGGGACGGTTTTTCACCCCTCCACTTT
J: TRBJ1-5; size: .; D: TRBD1; V: TRBV12-3/TRBV12-4; CDR3: CASSSGQGWNQPQHF; DNA: TGTGCCAGCAGTTCCGGACAGGGGTGGAATCAGCCCCAGCATTTT
J: TRBJ2-6; size: many; D: .; V: TRBV12-3/TRBV12-4; CDR3: CASTGSGANVLTF; DNA: TGTGCCAGCACCGGCTCTGGGGCCAACGTCCTGACTTTC
J: TRBJ2-3; size: many; D: TRBD2; V: TRBV4-2; CDR3: CASSQLAGATDTQYF; DNA: TGTGCCAGCAGCCAATTAGCGGGAGCCACAGATACGCAGTATTTT
J: TRBJ1-1; size: many; D: .; V: TRBV5-1; CDR3: CASSLVGETEAFF; DNA: TGCGCCAGCAGCTTGGTGGGGGAAACTGAAGCTTTCTTT
J: TRBJ1-4; size: .; D: TRBD1; V: TRBV30; CDR3: CAWLPRDRVEKLFF; DNA: TGTGCCTGGTTACCGCGGGACAGGGTTGAAAAACTGTTTTTT
J: TRBJ2-1; size: few; D: TRBD1; V: TRBV29-1; CDR3: CSVEVVPGQTYNEQFF; DNA: TGCAGCGTTGAAGTGGTGCCGGGACAGACTTACAATGAGCAGTTCTTC